This T cell receptor beta chain is drawn from a study of cytomegalovirus exposure and HLA in healthy donors. Study-level results: The authors later found HLA-associated TCR beta chains more clonally expanded than equally common others.

As concerns this clone: Its antigen is still unknown.

PCR amplification relied on 60 Vbeta primers (plus 13 Jbeta primers). Here immunoSEQ multiplex PCR was the method, and the copy in TCRdb shows in-frame clones only, minus some. The sample contains about 120,000 clones, approximately 80% of which appear only once. The receptor comes from a man aged 25-40 years in good health and CMV-seropositive. Sequencing input: PBMCs.

This CDR3 reads CASSVDLAGGYNEQFF. CDR3 in DNA: TGTGCCAGCAGCGTAGATCTAGCGGGAGGTTACAATGAGCAGTTCTTC. The chain has TRBV9 and TRBJ2-1; 11 bases fit TRBD2. The CDR3 length is 16 residues. Trimming took 0 bases from V and 4 from J; bases not matched to a gene: 3. CDR1 SGDLS and CDR2 YYNGEE come from the germline V gene.